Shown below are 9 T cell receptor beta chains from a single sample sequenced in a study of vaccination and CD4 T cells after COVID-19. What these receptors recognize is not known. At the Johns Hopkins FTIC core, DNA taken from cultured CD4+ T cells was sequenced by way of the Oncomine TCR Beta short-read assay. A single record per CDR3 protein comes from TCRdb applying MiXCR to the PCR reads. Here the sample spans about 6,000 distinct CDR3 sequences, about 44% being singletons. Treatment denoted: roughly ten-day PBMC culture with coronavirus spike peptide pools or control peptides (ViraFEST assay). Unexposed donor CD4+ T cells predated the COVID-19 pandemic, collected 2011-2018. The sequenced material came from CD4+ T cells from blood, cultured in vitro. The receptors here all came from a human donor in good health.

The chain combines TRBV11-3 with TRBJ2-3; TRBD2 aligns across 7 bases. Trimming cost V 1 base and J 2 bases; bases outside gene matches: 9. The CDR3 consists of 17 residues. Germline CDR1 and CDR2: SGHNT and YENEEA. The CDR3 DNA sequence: TGTGCCAGCAGCTTAGGGGATCGACTAGCATCCACAGATACGCAGTATTTT. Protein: CASSLGDRLASTDTQYF.

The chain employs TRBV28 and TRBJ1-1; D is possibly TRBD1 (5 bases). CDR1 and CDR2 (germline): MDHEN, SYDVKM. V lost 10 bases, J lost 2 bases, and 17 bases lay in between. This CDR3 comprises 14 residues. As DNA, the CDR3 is TGTGCCATTACGAACGCCAGGGACAACACTGAAGCTTTCTTT. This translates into CAITNARDNTEAFF.

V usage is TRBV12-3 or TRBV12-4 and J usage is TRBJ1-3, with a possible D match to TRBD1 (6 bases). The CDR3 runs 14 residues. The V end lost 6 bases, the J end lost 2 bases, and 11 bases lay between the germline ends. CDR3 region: CASRMTGPGNTIYF. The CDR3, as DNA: TGTGCCAGCAGGATGACAGGTCCTGGAAACACCATATATTTT.

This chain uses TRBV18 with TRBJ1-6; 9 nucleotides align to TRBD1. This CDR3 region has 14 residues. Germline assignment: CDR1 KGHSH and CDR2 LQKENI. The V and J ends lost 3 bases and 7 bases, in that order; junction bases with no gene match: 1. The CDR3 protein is CASSPGTGNSPLHF. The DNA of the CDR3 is TGTGCCAGCTCACCCGGGACAGGGAATTCACCCCTCCACTTT.

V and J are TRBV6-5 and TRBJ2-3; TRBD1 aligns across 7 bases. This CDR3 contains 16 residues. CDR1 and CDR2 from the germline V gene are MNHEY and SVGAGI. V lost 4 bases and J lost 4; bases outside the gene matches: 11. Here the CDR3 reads CASSSHRGLGADTQYF. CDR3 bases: TGTGCCAGCAGTTCCCACAGGGGTCTAGGAGCAGATACGCAGTATTTT.

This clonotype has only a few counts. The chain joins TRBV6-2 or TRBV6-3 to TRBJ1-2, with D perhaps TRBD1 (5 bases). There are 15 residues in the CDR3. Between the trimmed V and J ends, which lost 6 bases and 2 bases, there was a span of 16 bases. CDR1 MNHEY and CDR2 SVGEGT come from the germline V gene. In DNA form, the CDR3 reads TGTGCCAGCAGCCGGGGACCCCGGGGGAACTATGGCTACACCTTC. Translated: CASSRGPRGNYGYTF.

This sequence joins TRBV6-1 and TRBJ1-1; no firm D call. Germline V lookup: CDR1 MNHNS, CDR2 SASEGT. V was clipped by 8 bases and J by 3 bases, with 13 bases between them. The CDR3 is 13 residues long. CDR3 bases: TGTGCCAGCGGTGGAAGGGAAGACACTGAAGCTTTCTTT. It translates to CASGGREDTEAFF.

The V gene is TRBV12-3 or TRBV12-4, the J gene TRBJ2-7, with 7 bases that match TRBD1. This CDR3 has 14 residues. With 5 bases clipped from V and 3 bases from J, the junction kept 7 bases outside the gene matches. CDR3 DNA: TGTGCCAGCAGTACAGGGGATTCCTACTACGAGCAGTACTTC. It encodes CASSTGDSYYEQYF.

Here the CDR3 DNA reads TGCAGTGCTAGTGCCATCTCGAATAGCAATCAGCCCCAGCATTTT. Translated, it gives CSASAISNSNQPQHF. The chain links TRBV20-1 to TRBJ1-5; no reliable D call. Trimming stripped 3 bases from V and 0 bases from J, with 12 bases between. CDR3 length: 15 residues. Germline assignment: CDR1 DFQATT and CDR2 SNEGSKA (reference sequence).